This passage covers 18 T cell receptor beta chains from one sample sequenced in a study of naive and memory T cell subsets. Ligated cDNA underwent four rounds of PCR with nested alpha and beta constant region primers and SP2. MiXCR, run by TCRdb on the 5' RACE reads, gives a single entry per CDR3 protein. Of more than 50,000 distinct CDR3 sequences detected, around 8% appear once; the ten largest clones hold around 21%. The library had UMIs added by 3' ligation of an oligonucleotide to TCR cDNA. The origin of the receptors is a female donor in good health.

The chain combines TRBV6-1 with TRBJ2-1; D remains unclear. The CDR3 has 11 amino acids. Trimming removed 2 bases at V and 8 bases at J, with 4 bases between. CDR1 and CDR2 (germline): MNHNS, SASEGT. The CDR3 sequence: CASSEIHEQFF. CDR3 DNA: TGTGCCAGCAGTGAAATTCATGAGCAGTTCTTC.

This chain uses TRBV27 with TRBJ2-1; D not certain. Germline V gives CDR1 MNHEY, CDR2 SMNVEV (reference sequence). Trimming cost V 4 bases and J 2 bases, with 12 bases left between them. The CDR3 runs to 15 residues. Here the CDR3 reads CASSSMITTYNEQFF. CDR3 sequence (DNA): TGTGCCAGCAGTTCGATGATTACAACCTACAATGAGCAGTTCTTC.

This clonotype was counted many times. This rearrangement joins TRBV7-2 to TRBJ2-7; D remains ambiguous. Trimming left V 4 bases short and J 7 bases short, with 17 bases between. CDR1 SGHTA and CDR2 FQGNSA come from the germline V gene. The CDR3 runs 14 residues. The CDR3 spells CASSYTWNVGEQYF. DNA of the CDR3: TGTGCCAGCAGCTATACATGGAACGTCGGTGAGCAGTACTTC. Looking up the rest from reference TRBV7-2 and TRBJ2-7 gives the full variable domain: GAGVSQSPSNKVTEKGKDVELRCDPISGHTALYWYRQSLGQGLEFLIYFQGNSAPDKSGLPSDRFSAERTGGSVSTLTIQRTQQEDSAVYLCASSYTWNVGEQYFGPGTRLTVT.

This clonotype was recorded at least ten times. V gene TRBV14 combines with J gene TRBJ2-1, with TRBD2 matching 8 bases. CDR1 is SGHDN and CDR2 is FVKESK in the germline V gene. V trimming: 2 bases; J trimming: 15 bases; junction bases outside the gene matches: 12. The CDR3 sequence is 14 residues long. CDR3 in DNA: TGTGCCAGCAGCCAACGGGAGGGCCCCCTCAGGGCGTTCTTC. This translates into CASSQREGPLRAFF.

The V gene is TRBV27, the J gene TRBJ2-2; TRBD1 aligns across 8 bases. CDR3 length equals 15 residues. Per germline, CDR1 MNHEY and CDR2 SMNVEV (reference sequence). V shed 4 bases, J shed 6 bases, and the junction held 7 bases outside the gene matches. The CDR3 spells CASSSTGGYSGELFF. The CDR3 nucleotides read TGTGCCAGCAGTTCCACAGGGGGTTATTCCGGGGAGCTGTTTTTT.

This clonotype was counted only a few times. The V and J genes are TRBV2 and TRBJ2-1; 8 nucleotides line up with TRBD1. With 7 bases clipped from V and 0 bases from J, the junction kept 8 bases outside the gene matches. There are 16 residues in the CDR3. Germline V gene data show CDR1 as SNHLY and CDR2 as FYNNEI. The CDR3 DNA reads as TGTGCCAGCAATTACAGGGGGGCCGGCTCCTACAATGAGCAGTTCTTC. It translates to CASNYRGAGSYNEQFF.

Only a few counts were recorded for this clonotype. The chain carries TRBV28 and TRBJ2-3; 10 bases agree with TRBD2. Looked up from germline, CDR1 is MDHEN and CDR2 is SYDVKM. The CDR3 is 15 amino acids. After removal of 7 bases from V and 3 bases from J, the junction contained 7 bases not matched to a gene. The CDR3 bases are TGTGCCAGCACTCTAGCGGGAGACTTGACAGATACGCAGTATTTT. Translating it yields CASTLAGDLTDTQYF. Filled out from reference TRBV28 and TRBJ2-3, the complete variable domain reads DVKVTQSSRYLVKRTGEKVFLECVQDMDHENMFWYRQDPGLGLRLIYFSYDVKMKEKGDIPEGYSVSREKKERFSLILESASTNQTSMYLCASTLAGDLTDTQYFGPGTRLTVL.

This clonotype was seen a few times. The chain combines TRBV2 with TRBJ1-2; TRBD1 is a possible D gene (6 bases). The V end lost 6 bases, the J end lost 8 bases, and 16 bases lay between the germline ends. Germline values: CDR1 SNHLY, CDR2 FYNNEI. CDR3 length: 13 residues. CDR3 DNA sequence: TGTGCCAGCAGGATGGACAGCGCGGGGGGCTACACCTTC. Amino acid sequence: CASRMDSAGGYTF.

This clonotype was counted a few times. The V gene is TRBV24-1, the J gene TRBJ2-1; D is tentatively TRBD1 or TRBD2 (7 bases each). The CDR3 covers 13 residues. Trimming removed 9 bases at V and 6 bases at J, with 14 bases between. Germline lookup yields CDR1 KGHDR and CDR2 SFDVKD. In DNA form, the CDR3 reads TGTGCCACCGGCAGGGGGGGTTTCAATGAGCAGTTCTTC. This codes for CATGRGGFNEQFF.

The gene calls are TRBV19 and TRBJ2-6, with D maybe TRBD2 (5 bases). V was cut by 9 bases and J by 15 bases, with 12 bases left in between. Germline CDR1 LNHDA, CDR2 SQIVND (reference sequence). The CDR3 extends over 10 amino acids. The CDR3 reads CARWEFALTF. The DNA for the CDR3 is TGTGCCAGATGGGAGTTTGCCCTGACTTTC.

This clonotype has just one count. CDR3 region: CSARDPGTNGNTIYF. The DNA of the CDR3 is TGCAGTGCTAGAGATCCAGGGACGAACGGAAACACCATATATTTT. The chain recombines TRBV20-1 with TRBJ1-3; D possibly corresponds to TRBD1 (5 bases). Germline assignment: CDR1 DFQATT and CDR2 SNEGSKA (reference sequence). The CDR3 runs to 15 residues. Trimming shortened V by 0 bases and J by 4 bases, and 13 bases separated the two germline ends.

This clonotype was recorded many times. The chain carries TRBV29-1 and TRBJ2-1; D is perhaps TRBD1 or TRBD2 (5 bases each). Trimming stripped 6 bases from V and 0 bases from J, with 12 bases between. The germline V gene has CDR1 SQVTM and CDR2 ANQGSEA. The CDR3 totals 14 residues. CDR3 region: CSVVGTSSYNEQFF. The CDR3 region has the DNA TGCAGCGTCGTAGGGACGAGCTCCTACAATGAGCAGTTCTTC.

The chain links TRBV20-1 to TRBJ1-6; weak D call: TRBD1 (5 bases). The germline CDR1 and CDR2 sequences are DFQATT and SNEGSKA (reference sequence). The CDR3 consists of 16 residues. V was clipped by 6 bases and J by 0 bases, with 15 bases between them. CDR3 loop: CSAGAGFRSYNSPLHF. In DNA form, the CDR3 reads TGCAGTGCCGGGGCAGGCTTCCGCTCCTATAATTCACCCCTCCACTTT.

Only a few counts were recorded for this clonotype. V is TRBV5-1 and J is TRBJ2-1, with D perhaps given as TRBD1 or TRBD2 (6 bases each). CDR3 length: 16 amino acids. V dropped 4 bases and J dropped 1 base, with 15 bases sitting between them. Germline values: CDR1 SGHRS, CDR2 YFSETQ. CDR3 coding DNA: TGCGCCAGCAGCAAGACGGAAGGGGGGTCCTACAATGAGCAGTTCTTC. Residues: CASSKTEGGSYNEQFF. Supplemented by reference TRBV5-1 and TRBJ2-1, the full variable domain reads KAGVTQTPRYLIKTRGQQVTLSCSPISGHRSVSWYQQTPGQGLQFLFEYFSETQRNKGNFPGRFSGRQFSNSRSEMNVSTLELGDSALYLCASSKTEGGSYNEQFFGPGTRLTVL.

This clonotype appeared a single time. A clone one base away is much larger, so this may be a read error. The CDR3 coding sequence is TGCGGTGTTCCTCTAAGTGGACACTCAAAACATGAGCAGTTCTTC. This codes for CGVPLSGHSKHEQFF. This chain uses TRBV20-1 with TRBJ2-1, with D tentatively TRBD1 (5 bases). Germline CDR1 DFQATT, CDR2 SNEGSKA (reference sequence). The CDR3 loop spans 15 amino acids.

This chain links TRBV10-1 with TRBJ2-1; TRBD2 might be the D (6 bases). Trimming cost V 0 bases and J 8 bases, with 20 bases left between them. Germline CDR1 is WNHNN and CDR2 is SYGVQD (reference sequence). The length of the CDR3 is 17 residues. The CDR3 DNA is TGCGCCAGCAGTGAGTCTGAGCTGGGGGGACCCTTCGATGAGCAGTTCTTC. It is translated as CASSESELGGPFDEQFF.

This clonotype was found many times. This chain uses TRBV13 with TRBJ1-1, with D unclear. V shed 2 bases and J shed 1 base, with 5 bases lying between them. This CDR3 spans 13 amino acids. Germline CDR1 is PRHDT and CDR2 is FYEKMQ (reference sequence). The CDR3 sequence is CASSLTRNTEAFF. CDR3 nucleotides: TGTGCCAGCAGCTTAACTAGGAACACTGAAGCTTTCTTT. The variable domain in full, completed from reference TRBV13 and TRBJ1-1, reads AAGVIQSPRHLIKEKRETATLKCYPIPRHDTVYWYQQGPGQDPQFLISFYEKMQSDKGSIPDRFSAQQFSDYHSELNMSSLELGDSALYFCASSLTRNTEAFFGQGTRLTVV.

This chain uses TRBV5-1 with TRBJ2-7, with unresolved D. V shed 0 bases and J shed 4 bases, with 8 bases lying between them. Germline assignment: CDR1 SGHRS and CDR2 YFSETQ. The CDR3 has 13 residues. CDR3 sequence (DNA): TGCGCCAGCAGCTTGGCCGGACGGTACGAGCAGTACTTC. Translated, it gives CASSLAGRYEQYF.